Listed here are 20 T cell receptor beta chains from one sample, sequenced in a study of T cell responses to AZD1222 COVID-19 vaccine. Libraries were prepared by immunoSEQ multiplex PCR; TCRdb keeps only in-frame clonotypes and omits some of them. In the table there are about 51,000 clones, roughly 89% of which are singletons. Sequenced material: peripheral blood, taken 28 days after the second AZD1222 dose. These receptors came from an adult who received the AZD1222 COVID-19 vaccine.

The chain joins TRBV9 to TRBJ1-2, with a possible D match to TRBD1 (5 bases). CDR3 length equals 15 residues. Deletions cut 3 bases from V and 4 bases from J, with 16 bases between. Germline CDR1 reads SGDLS; CDR2 reads YYNGEE. In nucleotides, the CDR3 is TGTGCCAGCAGCGCACAGGTACTTTGGGTCTATGGCTACACCTTC. Translating gives CASSAQVLWVYGYTF.

As DNA, the CDR3 is TGCAGTGCTAGTCGGCTTCTCCAGGAAGGCTACACCTTC. It codes for CSASRLLQEGYTF. The chain uses TRBV20-1 and TRBJ1-2, with D unclear. Trimming left V 3 bases short and J 8 bases short, with 16 bases between. The CDR3 sequence is 13 residues long. CDR1 is DFQATT, CDR2 SNEGSKA, per germline (reference sequence).

J is TRBJ2-5 and V is TRBV18; TRBD2 agrees at 7 bases. V gave up 3 bases and J gave up 2 bases; unmatched junction bases: 6. The CDR3 is 15 residues long. CDR1 and CDR2 (germline): KGHSH, LQKENI. CDR3 sequence reads: CASSPYGTTQETQYF. CDR3 DNA sequence: TGTGCCAGCTCACCCTATGGGACTACTCAAGAGACCCAGTACTTC.

This chain uses TRBV6-1 with TRBJ2-7; D could derive from TRBD1 or TRBD2 (5 bases each). Germline CDR1 MNHNS, CDR2 SASEGT. The CDR3 loop spans 17 amino acids. The germline V and J ends were trimmed by 1 base and 4 bases, with 20 bases remaining between them. CDR3 sequence (DNA): TGTGCCAGCAGTGAAGAGGGGACCGGGCTCTGGTGGTACGAGCAGTACTTC. Translated: CASSEEGTGLWWYEQYF.

The gene calls are TRBV28 and TRBJ2-6, with 8 positions matching TRBD1. Per the germline V gene, CDR1 is MDHEN and CDR2 is SYDVKM. The CDR3 loop spans 19 amino acids. V lost 2 bases, J lost 0 bases, and 9 bases stayed unmatched. Here the CDR3 reads CASSLVRDRRISGANVLTF. In DNA form, the CDR3 reads TGTGCCAGCAGTTTAGTTCGGGACAGGAGAATCTCTGGGGCCAACGTCCTGACTTTC.

The CDR3 DNA follows: TGTGCCAGCAGCCCTTCAAGGGGCCGCTCTGGAAACACCATATATTTT. Translating it yields CASSPSRGRSGNTIYF. The V call is TRBV3-1 (or the pseudogene TRBV3-2), the J call TRBJ1-3, with TRBD1 as a possible D gene (5 bases). Germline V gene lookup returns CDR1 LGHDT and CDR2 YNNKEL (reference sequence). The CDR3 is made up of 16 amino acids. Deletions cut 4 bases from V and 0 bases from J, with 13 bases between.

This chain links TRBV7-9 with TRBJ2-1, with 15 bases fitting TRBD2. Germline-derived CDR1 and CDR2 are SEHNR and FQNEAQ (reference sequence). The V and J ends lost 5 bases and 1 base, in that order; junction bases with no gene match: 6. The CDR3 is made up of 18 amino acids. The CDR3 DNA is TGTGCCAGCAGCCTCGGGACTAGCGGGAGGATGTCCTACAATGAGCAGTTCTTC. Translation: CASSLGTSGRMSYNEQFF.

The chain is built from TRBV2 and TRBJ2-7; either TRBD1 or TRBD2 may supply D (5 bases each). V lost 7 bases and J 1 base, leaving 11 bases between the germline ends. The V gene's germline CDR1 is SNHLY and CDR2 FYNNEI. The CDR3 totals 13 residues. The CDR3 protein is CASTRDGSYEQYF. The CDR3 bases are TGTGCCAGCACCAGGGACGGATCCTACGAGCAGTACTTC.

The V call is TRBV5-1, the J call TRBJ1-4; the match to TRBD1 covers 9 bases. This CDR3 comprises 15 residues. Germline CDR1 SGHRS, CDR2 YFSETQ. Trimming at V came to 4 bases and at J to 8 bases, leaving 9 bases not matched to a gene. The CDR3 here is CASSPSGTGSEKLFF. The CDR3 DNA reads TGCGCCAGCAGCCCATCCGGGACAGGGTCCGAAAAACTGTTTTTT. The whole variable domain, remainder taken from reference TRBV5-1 and TRBJ1-4, is KAGVTQTPRYLIKTRGQQVTLSCSPISGHRSVSWYQQTPGQGLQFLFEYFSETQRNKGNFPGRFSGRQFSNSRSEMNVSTLELGDSALYLCASSPSGTGSEKLFFGSGTQLSVL.

This clone has a single count. The chain joins TRBV5-1 to TRBJ1-4, with a weak D call TRBD1 (6 bases). The CDR3 length is 15 residues. Trimming removed 6 bases at V and 0 bases at J, with 12 bases between. In germline, CDR1 is SGHRS, CDR2 YFSETQ. The CDR3 DNA follows: TGCGCCAGCACCCAGGGGTTTGCAACTAATGAAAAACTGTTTTTT. Residues: CASTQGFATNEKLFF. Full variable domain (rest looked up from reference TRBV5-1 and TRBJ1-4): KAGVTQTPRYLIKTRGQQVTLSCSPISGHRSVSWYQQTPGQGLQFLFEYFSETQRNKGNFPGRFSGRQFSNSRSEMNVSTLELGDSALYLCASTQGFATNEKLFFGSGTQLSVL.

This chain joins TRBV24-1 and TRBJ2-3, with 14 positions matching TRBD2. CDR3 length: 16 amino acids. The J segment lost 5 bases and the V segment lost 7 bases, leaving 7 bases of the junction unmatched. CDR1 and CDR2 (germline): KGHDR, SFDVKD. The CDR3 protein is CATSGTSGSWEDTQYF. The CDR3 DNA sequence: TGTGCCACCAGCGGGACTAGCGGGAGTTGGGAAGATACGCAGTATTTT.

The chain employs TRBV9 and TRBJ2-7; 8 bases are shared with TRBD2. Per germline, CDR1 SGDLS and CDR2 YYNGEE. The V and J ends lost 7 bases and 0 bases, in that order; junction bases with no gene match: 6. The CDR3 runs to 14 residues. CDR3 region: CASGRGGSSYEQYF. The CDR3 DNA reads as TGTGCCAGCGGACGCGGGGGGAGCTCCTACGAGCAGTACTTC.

This clone was detected once. The chain employs TRBV3-1 (or the pseudogene TRBV3-2) and TRBJ2-3; TRBD2 agrees at 9 bases. The germline V gene has CDR1 LGHDT and CDR2 YNNKEL (reference sequence). V was pared by 4 bases and J by 4 bases, with 12 bases of the junction left unmatched. The CDR3 totals 17 residues. As DNA, the CDR3 is TGTGCCAGCAGCCGACCTAGCGGGGCCAGACGGGCAGATACGCAGTATTTT. It translates to CASSRPSGARRADTQYF.

The rearrangement uses TRBV5-4 and TRBJ2-3; TRBD2 aligns across 12 bases. Germline CDR1 reads SGHNT; CDR2 reads YYREEE (reference sequence). With 0 bases clipped from V and 3 bases from J, the junction kept 2 bases outside the gene matches. The CDR3 length is 16 residues. CDR3 loop: CASSLGGLAGTDTQYF. CDR3 sequence (DNA): TGTGCCAGCAGCTTGGGTGGACTAGCGGGGACAGATACGCAGTATTTT.

The rearrangement links TRBV5-1 to TRBJ1-6; D call uncertain. V gave up 0 bases and J gave up 8 bases, with 12 bases separating them. Germline-derived CDR1 and CDR2 are SGHRS and YFSETQ. There are 15 residues in the CDR3. The CDR3 region is CASSLVGPGHSPLHF. CDR3 sequence (DNA): TGCGCCAGCAGCTTGGTGGGTCCCGGGCATTCACCCCTCCACTTT.

Here the CDR3 reads CASSKRGGDTQYF. DNA for the CDR3: TGTGCCAGCAGCAAAAGGGGCGGAGATACGCAGTATTTT. The chain combines TRBV7-2 with TRBJ2-3, with D possibly being TRBD1 (5 bases). CDR1 is SGHTA, CDR2 FQGNSA, per germline. The CDR3 is 13 amino acids. V dropped 5 bases and J dropped 5 bases, with 11 bases sitting between them.

The V call is TRBV5-1, the J call TRBJ1-3; no clear D gene. V lost 2 bases to trimming and J lost 0 bases, with 9 bases between them. The CDR3 consists of 15 residues. Germline V gene sequence: CDR1 SGHRS, CDR2 YFSETQ. CDR3 sequence reads: CASSFDGSSGNTIYF. The CDR3 nucleotides read TGCGCCAGCAGCTTTGACGGTAGCTCTGGAAACACCATATATTTT.

The chain has TRBV7-9 and TRBJ2-5; no clear D gene. Germline V lookup: CDR1 SEHNR, CDR2 FQNEAQ (reference sequence). The CDR3 extends over 13 amino acids. V lost 4 bases and J lost 4, with 10 bases in between. The CDR3 region is CASSSTMLETQYF. The CDR3 DNA reads as TGTGCCAGCAGCTCAACAATGCTAGAGACCCAGTACTTC.

This sequence joins TRBV19 and TRBJ2-1; D may be TRBD2 (5 bases). With 3 bases removed from V and 2 bases from J, the gap between germline ends came to 14 bases. Per germline, CDR1 LNHDA and CDR2 SQIVND (reference sequence). There are 16 residues in the CDR3. CDR3 amino acids: CASSIGGLPPYNEQFF. CDR3 sequence (DNA): TGTGCCAGTAGTATTGGCGGGCTTCCCCCCTACAATGAGCAGTTCTTC.

This sequence joins TRBV6-5 and TRBJ2-1; 7 bases line up with TRBD2. The CDR3 consists of 13 residues. The V segment lost 6 bases and the J segment 5 bases; nucleotides outside the gene matches: 4. Germline V CDR1 and CDR2: MNHEY, SVGAGI. The CDR3 reads CASRPGRNNEQFF. CDR3 sequence (DNA): TGTGCCAGCAGACCCGGGAGGAACAATGAGCAGTTCTTC.